This T cell receptor (beta chain) was documented in a study of T cell changes during pregnancy in multiple sclerosis. The table came from immunoSEQ multiplex PCR; TCRdb's copy has only in-frame clones and leaves some out. The table has about 50,000 clones, around 90% seen once. CDR1 and CDR2 from the germline V gene are LNHDA and SQIVND (reference sequence). The CDR3 contains 17 residues. Trimming removed 10 bases at V and 0 bases at J, with 22 bases between. Here the sequenced sample was CD4+ T cells from peripheral blood mononuclear cells, taken in the second trimester of pregnancy. The V call is TRBV19, the J call TRBJ2-1; tentatively, D is TRBD2 (7 bases). The receptor's source is a female donor with multiple sclerosis, enrolled in a pregnancy study. The CDR3 region has the DNA TGTGCCACTAAGGACGGGGGGCTTGCGAGCTCCTACAATGAGCAGTTCTTC. It encodes CATKDGGLASSYNEQFF.